This T cell receptor beta chain was sequenced during a study of OX40 agonist ivuxolimab in advanced cancers. At the level of the whole study: Ivuxolimab was an agonistic, fully human IgG2 monoclonal antibody directed against OX40 (CD134), a costimulatory receptor. Intravenous ivuxolimab was administered to patients every 2 weeks at six dose levels: 0.01, 0.1, 0.3, 1.5, 3 and 10 mg/kg. Of the 50 or so patients in dose escalation, 19 had hepatocellular carcinoma, some 15 had melanoma, 9 had renal cell carcinoma and 9 had head and neck cancer. In the dose-escalation cohort, more than 75% of patients were male, and the mean age was roughly 60 years, with a range of about 20 to 79. Patients were allowed to have had prior anti-PD-1, anti-PD-L1 or anti-CTLA-4 therapy, and 30% to 50% of the dose-escalation patients had previously received checkpoint inhibitors. Partial responses occurred in three dose-escalation patients, of whom one had hepatocellular carcinoma and two had cutaneous melanoma. The purpose of peripheral TCRbeta sequencing was to test whether ivuxolimab changed TCR sequence diversity and led to clonal T-cell expansion. The paper covers the monotherapy dose-escalation part of the phase I ivuxolimab trial, which included N = 52 patients.

Here is what the overall study found, with its caveats: After ivuxolimab, CD8+ T cells had more expanded clones than CD4+ T cells on average. Low levels of normalized T-cell clonal expansion were also seen in some patients who did not respond. The antigen specificity of the clonally expanded peripheral T cells was not determined. In the 0.1-3.0 mg/kg groups, partial responders were among the patients with the lowest normalized peripheral clonal expansion, particularly in CD8+ T cells. At doses of 0.1 to 3.0 mg/kg, clonal expansion of both CD4+ and CD8+ blood T cells was observed from baseline to week 6.

Genomic DNA was isolated from the sorted cells so that the TCRbeta CDR3 region could be sequenced. TCRbeta CDR3 regions were sequenced using the immunoSEQ Assay. Imported from immuneACCESS, the table was reduced by TCRdb to in-frame sequences with V and J called. These copies leave out some clones; in studies compared against another copy, an unresolved V gene accounts for under half, and the cause of the remainder is not known. Across this sample there are 68,000 or so clones, with about 84% seen only once. The ten largest make up approximately 11% of the sample. Regarding this clone: No antigen is known for it. No much larger clone exists at a distance of one base, and base qualities are not known.

Patients with a history of autoimmune disease or receiving systemic immunosuppression were excluded from the trial. Peripheral blood for TCR sequencing was collected from all dose cohorts at baseline, on cycle 4 day 1, and on cycle 7 day 1. The samples were drawn from a first-in-human, open-label, multicenter phase I dose-escalation trial of ivuxolimab. Adults with locally advanced or metastatic head and neck squamous cell, hepatocellular, melanoma or renal cell carcinoma were enrolled in the trial. Before TCR sequencing, CD4+ T cells and CD8+ T cells were sorted from peripheral blood as separate populations. CDR1 SQVTM and CDR2 ANQGSEA were looked up in the germline V gene. Cut back by 1 base and 4 bases, the V and J ends lie 12 bases apart. The CDR3 has 14 amino acids, counting the end cysteine and phenylalanine. Here the CDR3 DNA is all that survives: 42 bases in frame from base 1.

This TCR came from an adult with an advanced solid tumor such as melanoma, head and neck, liver or kidney cancer. Sequenced material: CD4+ or CD8+ T cells sorted from blood, taken in a trial of the OX40 agonist ivuxolimab. Recombination linked TRBV29-1 to TRBJ2-3, with a weak D call of TRBD1 (6 bases match). The CDR3 loop reads CSVEGSRGADTQYF. At the DNA level, the sequence is TGCAGCGTTGAAGGGAGCAGGGGCGCAGATACGCAGTATTTT.